This T cell receptor beta chain was sequenced for a study of blood T cell repertoires in COVID-19. Generated by immunoSEQ multiplex PCR, the TCRdb table keeps only in-frame clones and is missing some. This table holds 150,000 to 200,000 clones, around nine tenths found once. V was clipped by 0 bases and J by 5 bases, with 14 bases between them. There are 15 residues in the CDR3. The germline V gene has CDR1 GTSNPN and CDR2 SVGIG (reference sequence). Sample: peripheral blood. V is TRBV30 and J is TRBJ1-5, with D perhaps TRBD1 (6 bases). This TCR was sampled from a woman in her 70s with COVID-19, enrolled during active disease. The CDR3 spells CAWSVPTGHDQPQHF. CDR3 nucleotides: TGTGCCTGGAGTGTACCGACAGGCCACGATCAGCCCCAGCATTTT.